These 28 T cell receptor beta chains originate from one sample sequenced in a study of breast tumors, draining lymph nodes, adjacent tissues. TCRdb re-called the multiplex PCR reads through MiXCR, storing one row per CDR3 protein. Of about 52,000 distinct CDR3 sequences listed, over 40% are singletons. Sequencing used breast tumor tissue. The receptors derive from a female donor with breast cancer. Some clones in this sample may be carry-over from other donors' samples.

The chain couples TRBV2 to TRBJ2-2; D is undetermined. The germline V gene has CDR1 SNHLY and CDR2 FYNNEI. V was cut by 9 bases and J by 3 bases, with 14 bases left in between. This CDR3 comprises 14 residues. The CDR3 loop is CARRAPAHTGELFF. CDR3 in DNA: TGTGCCAGAAGGGCGCCCGCGCACACCGGGGAGCTGTTTTTT.

The chain recombines TRBV7-9 with TRBJ1-1; D is ambiguous. The CDR3 is made up of 14 amino acids. The germline V gene has CDR1 SEHNR and CDR2 FQNEAQ (reference sequence). With 1 base removed from V and 6 bases from J, the gap between germline ends came to 12 bases. Here the CDR3 DNA reads TGTGCCAGCAGCTTAGGGTCTAGGGTCGCTGAAGCTTTCTTT. Protein: CASSLGSRVAEAFF.

This clonotype was recorded only once. The chain recombines TRBV10-3 with TRBJ2-1, with TRBD2 matching over 7 bases. V shed 3 bases, J shed 0 bases, and the junction held 5 bases outside the gene matches. The CDR3 runs to 16 residues. Per germline, CDR1 ENHRY and CDR2 SYGVKD. In nucleotides, the CDR3 is TGTGCCATCAGTGAAGCGGCTAGCGGCTCCTACAATGAGCAGTTCTTC. Its translation: CAISEAASGSYNEQFF.

This clonotype was seen repeatedly, ten times or more. The genes are TRBV4-3 and TRBJ1-2, with D perhaps TRBD1 (6 bases). V was cut by 0 bases and J by 7 bases, with 9 bases left in between. This CDR3 has 13 amino acids. The germline CDR1 and CDR2 sequences are LGHNA and YSLEER. DNA of the CDR3: TGCGCCAGCAGCCAAGATGGGACATCTGGCTACACCTTC. Translation: CASSQDGTSGYTF.

This clonotype was counted ten times or more. The chain employs TRBV12-3 or TRBV12-4 and TRBJ2-3, with D perhaps TRBD1 (5 bases). With 8 bases removed from V and 2 bases from J, the gap between germline ends came to 11 bases. The CDR3 contains 13 residues. This chain's CDR3 is CASQARVTDTQYF. The DNA of the CDR3 is TGTGCCAGCCAAGCCAGGGTCACAGATACGCAGTATTTT.

In its sample, this clonotype was seen many times. The chain combines TRBV4-1 with TRBJ1-2; the match to TRBD1 covers 7 bases. Trimming cost V 1 base and J 4 bases; bases outside gene matches: 6. Germline V gives CDR1 MGHRA, CDR2 YSYEKL. The CDR3 spans 15 residues. The CDR3: CASSQVLGQPYGYTF. The DNA for the CDR3 is TGCGCCAGCAGCCAAGTCTTGGGACAGCCCTATGGCTACACCTTC.

A note on this clonotype: A much more abundant neighbour one base away suggests this may be a read error. The chain couples TRBV20-1 to TRBJ2-7; 9 bases agree with TRBD1. The germline gives CDR1 DFQATT, CDR2 SNEGSKA (reference sequence). This CDR3 comprises 14 residues. V trimming: 3 bases; J trimming: 6 bases; junction bases outside the gene matches: 9. DNA of the CDR3: TGCAGTGCTAGGCGCCGGGACAGGGTTTCCGAGCAGTACTTC. It translates to CSARRRDRVSEQYF.

This clonotype has a count of ten or more. The rearrangement links TRBV24-1 to TRBJ2-7; 12 nucleotides match TRBD1. Germline CDR1 KGHDR, CDR2 SFDVKD. The junction had 5 bases not matched to a gene; V was cut back by 5 bases and J by 4 bases. The CDR3 is made up of 15 amino acids. The CDR3 sequence: CATSGGQGAVYEQYF. CDR3 sequence (DNA): TGTGCCACCAGTGGGGGACAGGGGGCTGTGTACGAGCAGTACTTC.

In this sample, this clonotype turned up many times. V is TRBV4-2 and J is TRBJ2-1; a possible D gene is TRBD2 (5 bases). This CDR3 is built from 15 residues. Looked up from germline, CDR1 is LGHNA and CDR2 is YNFKEQ. Trimming took 5 bases from V and 2 from J, leaving 13 bases between them. CDR3 in DNA: TGTGCCAGCAGCTATGACTACCAGGCCTACAATGAGCAGTTCTTC. This translates into CASSYDYQAYNEQFF.

As to this clonotype: With a much larger clone just one base away, this may be a read error. The chain is built from TRBV6-6 and TRBJ2-5, with a weak D call TRBD2 (6 bases). This CDR3 is built from 13 residues. V was shortened by 7 bases and J by 4 bases, with 13 bases between the two germline ends. Germline CDR1 reads MNHNY; CDR2 reads SVGAGI (reference sequence). The CDR3 here is CASTRGARETQYF. CDR3 DNA sequence: TGTGCCAGCACGCGGGGAGCGCGAGAGACCCAGTACTTC.

This rearrangement joins TRBV12-3 or TRBV12-4 to TRBJ1-1; no clear D. V was cut by 3 bases and J by 0 bases, with 11 bases left in between. The CDR3 length is 15 residues. The CDR3 sequence is CASSLGLGLNTEAFF. CDR3 bases: TGTGCCAGCAGTTTGGGCTTAGGGCTGAACACTGAAGCTTTCTTT.

Points on this clonotype: A much larger clone differs from this one at a single base, so this may be a read error. This rearrangement joins TRBV6-5 to TRBJ1-2, with TRBD1 matching over 8 bases. The junction had 8 bases not matched to a gene; V was cut back by 8 bases and J by 0 bases. The CDR3 has 15 amino acids. Germline CDR1 MNHEY, CDR2 SVGAGI. The CDR3 loop is CASGPGGASNYGYTF. The DNA of the CDR3 is TGTGCCAGCGGGCCAGGGGGCGCGTCTAACTATGGCTACACCTTC.

The chain recombines TRBV20-1 with TRBJ1-5; D call uncertain. The CDR3 covers 15 residues. Trimming removed 2 bases at V and 0 bases at J, with 11 bases between. Germline-derived CDR1 and CDR2 are DFQATT and SNEGSKA (reference sequence). The CDR3 here is CSARNSEYSNQPQHF. In DNA form, the CDR3 reads TGCAGTGCTAGAAATTCTGAATATAGCAATCAGCCCCAGCATTTT.

At least ten counts were recorded for this clonotype. This chain joins TRBV9 and TRBJ2-1, with D uncertain. V lost 0 bases and J 1 base, leaving 8 bases between the germline ends. The CDR3 is made up of 15 amino acids. Germline V CDR1 and CDR2: SGDLS, YYNGEE. The CDR3 region is CASSVVSGSYNEQFF. CDR3 nucleotides: TGTGCCAGCAGCGTAGTAAGTGGGTCCTACAATGAGCAGTTCTTC.

This clonotype was recorded at least ten times. Relative to the germline gene, one junction end is altered; a read error may explain this. CDR3 DNA: TGTGCCTGGTGTGTGGGGAGCTCCTACGAGCAGTACTTC. It translates to CAWCVGSSYEQYF. The chain combines TRBV30 with TRBJ2-7; tentatively, D is TRBD2 (5 bases). Germline CDR1 is GTSNPN and CDR2 is SVGIG (reference sequence). The CDR3 runs 13 residues.

This sequence joins TRBV5-1 and TRBJ2-7; possibly TRBD2 for D (6 bases). Germline CDR1 and CDR2: SGHRS and YFSETQ. V was shortened by 4 bases and J by 5 bases, with 16 bases between the two germline ends. This CDR3 has 14 residues. The CDR3 DNA reads TGCGCCAGCAGCCGCGGGACGGGGTATCACGAGCAGTACTTC. This translates into CASSRGTGYHEQYF.

This clonotype came up many times. The gene calls are TRBV7-3 and TRBJ1-4; unclear D gene. Germline CDR1 is SGHTA and CDR2 is FQGTGA. The CDR3 is 13 amino acids. V was trimmed by 0 bases and J by 7 bases, leaving 6 bases between them. The CDR3 region is CASSLTFGEKLFF. CDR3 bases: TGTGCCAGCAGCTTAACGTTTGGTGAAAAACTGTTTTTT.

The table lists this clonotype with a count of one. V usage is TRBV2 and J usage is TRBJ2-2, with 9 bases identical to TRBD2. J was trimmed by 1 base and V by 6 bases; bases with no gene match: 9. Germline values: CDR1 SNHLY, CDR2 FYNNEI. The CDR3 covers 17 residues. As DNA, the CDR3 is TGTGCCAGCAGGGAGGGATCTAGCGGGGTGAACACCGGGGAGCTGTTTTTT. This gives the protein CASREGSSGVNTGELFF.

This chain links TRBV2 with TRBJ1-2, with TRBD1 matching 8 bases. Germline CDR1 SNHLY, CDR2 FYNNEI. J lost 8 bases, V lost 6 bases, and 5 bases had no gene match. The CDR3 spans 12 residues. The CDR3 reads CASSWTGIGYTF. CDR3 coding DNA: TGTGCCAGCAGCTGGACAGGGATAGGCTACACCTTC.

About this clonotype: This may come from a read error, since a much larger clone is one base off. The chain joins TRBV28 to TRBJ1-2; D might be TRBD1 (5 bases). CDR1 MDHEN and CDR2 SYDVKM come from the germline V gene. V was clipped by 2 bases and J by 3 bases, with 19 bases between them. The CDR3 is 17 residues long. The CDR3 DNA is TGTGCCAGCAGTTTAGTTTCGGAGGGACGGTCCCACTATGGCTACACCTTC. As protein: CASSLVSEGRSHYGYTF.

The chain uses TRBV7-2 and TRBJ1-4, with 7 bases matching TRBD1. V lost 4 bases, J lost 0 bases, and 11 bases stayed unmatched. CDR3 length equals 18 residues. Per germline, CDR1 SGHTA and CDR2 FQGNSA. CDR3 protein: CASSSNWDSGTTNEKLFF. The CDR3 DNA follows: TGTGCCAGCAGCTCTAATTGGGACAGCGGCACAACTAATGAAAAACTGTTTTTT.

This clonotype was observed a few times. Just one base apart from a much larger clone, this may be a read error. The CDR3 does not close with the conserved phenylalanine or tryptophan, likely indicating a read error. The rearrangement joins TRBV24-1 to TRBJ2-1, with D tentatively TRBD1 (6 bases). Germline assignment: CDR1 KGHDR and CDR2 SFDVKD. This CDR3 comprises 16 residues. V was cut by 4 bases and J by 8 bases, with 20 bases left in between. This CDR3 reads CATSDWGTTSQDEQFL. CDR3 DNA: TGTGCCACCAGTGACTGGGGGACAACAAGCCAGGATGAGCAGTTCCTC.

The count of this clonotype is one. The rearrangement joins TRBV10-2 to TRBJ2-1, with a weak D call TRBD2 (6 bases). Germline-derived CDR1 and CDR2 are WSHSY and SAAADI. The ends were cut back, 5 bases at V and 0 bases at J, with 11 bases in the middle. The CDR3 sequence is 15 residues long. CDR3 sequence: CASSIATSSYNEQFF. In DNA form, the CDR3 reads TGCGCCAGCAGTATAGCGACTAGCTCCTACAATGAGCAGTTCTTC.

This clonotype has ten or more counts. One end of the junction does not line up with germline, which may come from a read error. The chain joins TRBV7-9 to TRBJ2-1; tentative D call: TRBD2 (6 bases). From germline, CDR1 is SEHNR and CDR2 FQNEAQ (reference sequence). This CDR3 spans 12 amino acids. DNA for the CDR3: TGTGCCAGCAGCTTGGTCACAGGAGGGTGGGTCTTC. As protein: CASSLVTGGWVF.

The chain combines TRBV15 with TRBJ1-5; 7 nucleotides match TRBD1. Looked up from germline, CDR1 is LNHNV and CDR2 is YYDKDF (reference sequence). The CDR3 sequence is 14 residues long. V shed 3 bases and J 5 bases; nucleotides not matched to a gene: 4. The CDR3 DNA reads TGTGCCACCAGCAGTGACAGGGTCGATCAGCCCCAGCATTTT. Protein sequence: CATSSDRVDQPQHF.

There are many counts of this clonotype. The rearrangement uses TRBV6-2 or TRBV6-3 and TRBJ2-7; D is perhaps TRBD1 or TRBD2 (6 bases each). V was clipped by 4 bases and J by 2 bases, with 12 bases between them. The germline V gene encodes CDR1 MNHEY and CDR2 SVGEGT. The CDR3 length is 14 residues. Here the CDR3 reads CASSWGATPYEQYF. The CDR3 DNA follows: TGTGCCAGCAGTTGGGGGGCGACCCCCTACGAGCAGTACTTC.

This clonotype was detected many times. V and J are TRBV11-3 and TRBJ2-1; 11 nucleotides line up with TRBD2. CDR1 is SGHNT and CDR2 is YENEEA in the germline V gene. Unmatched junction bases numbered 6, after V lost 5 bases and J lost 6 bases. The CDR3 is made up of 15 amino acids. CDR3 DNA sequence: TGTGCCAGCAGCCAGAGAGGGACTAGCGGCAATGAGCAGTTCTTC. Its protein is CASSQRGTSGNEQFF.

In its sample, this clonotype was seen many times. The genes are TRBV5-5 and TRBJ2-5, with TRBD1 matching over 10 bases. Germline-derived CDR1 and CDR2 are SGHKS and YYEKEE (reference sequence). The CDR3 has 14 residues. V lost 4 bases and J lost 4; bases outside the gene matches: 4. CDR3 sequence: CASSKRDRGETQYF. The CDR3 bases are TGTGCCAGCAGCAAGAGGGACAGGGGAGAGACCCAGTACTTC.